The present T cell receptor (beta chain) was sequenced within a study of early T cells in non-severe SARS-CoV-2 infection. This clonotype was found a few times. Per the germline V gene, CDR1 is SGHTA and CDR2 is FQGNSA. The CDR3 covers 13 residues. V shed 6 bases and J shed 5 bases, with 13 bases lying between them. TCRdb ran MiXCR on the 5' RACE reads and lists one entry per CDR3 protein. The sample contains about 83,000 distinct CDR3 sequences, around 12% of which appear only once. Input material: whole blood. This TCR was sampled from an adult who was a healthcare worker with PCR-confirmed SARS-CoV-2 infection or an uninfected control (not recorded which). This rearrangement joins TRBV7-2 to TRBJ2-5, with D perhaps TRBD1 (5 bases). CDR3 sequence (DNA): TGTGCCAGCAGACGAGAACAGGCGGAGACCCAGTACTTC. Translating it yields CASRREQAETQYF.